The 17 T cell receptor beta chains below come from one sample, sequenced in a study of T-cell reconstitution after alpha-beta-depleted transplantation in children. A library of TCRbeta sequences, prepared with unique molecular identifiers, was generated. A single record per CDR3 protein comes from TCRdb applying MiXCR to the PCR reads. Among about 980,000 distinct CDR3 sequences listed, about 29% were seen once. The input for sequencing was PBMCs, mostly from graft donor cells, taken 360 days after TCRalphabeta/CD19-depleted stem cell transplant. Receptor source: a boy less than two years old who had a stem cell transplant for SCID, so the T cells may come from the graft donor.

V usage is TRBV6-5 and J usage is TRBJ1-4; D unresolved. The CDR3 has 15 amino acids. Trimming cost V 0 bases and J 5 bases, with 10 bases left between them. CDR1 and CDR2 from the germline V gene are MNHEY and SVGAGI. The CDR3 here is CASSYSGASNEKLFF. CDR3 DNA: TGTGCCAGCAGTTACTCGGGAGCCTCGAATGAAAAACTGTTTTTT.

The chain couples TRBV6-1 to TRBJ1-2, with no clear D. The CDR3 is 13 residues long. With 7 bases removed from V and 3 bases from J, the gap between germline ends came to 12 bases. Germline V gene data show CDR1 as MNHNS and CDR2 as SASEGT. As DNA, the CDR3 is TGTGCCAGCACCCTGGGCCCGCACTATGGCTACACCTTC. Encoded protein: CASTLGPHYGYTF.

The chain links TRBV5-1 to TRBJ2-1, with D possibly matching TRBD2 (5 bases). CDR1 and CDR2 from the germline V gene are SGHRS and YFSETQ. Trimming pared 2 bases from V and 2 bases from J, leaving 14 bases between. CDR3 length: 16 residues. CDR3 DNA: TGCGCCAGCAGCTTTATCGCGGGTAATACCTACAATGAGCAGTTCTTC. Protein sequence: CASSFIAGNTYNEQFF.

The J gene is TRBJ1-4, the V gene TRBV20-1; 7 bases are shared with TRBD1. The germline V gene has CDR1 DFQATT and CDR2 SNEGSKA (reference sequence). Trimming cost V 6 bases and J 10 bases; bases outside gene matches: 14. The CDR3 is 14 residues long. The DNA of the CDR3 is TGCAGTGCCCAAAGTAGGGGGCGCGTAGGAAAACTGTTTTTT. It specifies CSAQSRGRVGKLFF.

V is TRBV20-1 and J is TRBJ2-3; 7 bases match TRBD2. CDR3 size: 16 residues. The germline V gene encodes CDR1 DFQATT and CDR2 SNEGSKA (reference sequence). The J segment lost 0 bases and the V segment lost 6 bases, leaving 12 bases of the junction unmatched. The DNA for the CDR3 is TGCAGTGCCCCGAGTTTAACTAGCGCTAGCACAGATACGCAGTATTTT. This encodes CSAPSLTSASTDTQYF.

This chain uses TRBV18 with TRBJ2-1; 9 nucleotides agree with TRBD1. The CDR3 covers 16 residues. Germline V gene sequence: CDR1 KGHSH, CDR2 LQKENI. V dropped 5 bases and J dropped 2; count of bases not matched to a gene: 7. The CDR3: CASSFSGTGTYNEQFF. Written as DNA, the CDR3 is TGTGCCAGCTCATTCTCCGGGACAGGGACCTACAATGAGCAGTTCTTC.

CDR3 amino acids: CASSSSDREEQYF. As DNA, the CDR3 is TGTGCCAGCAGCTCCTCGGACAGGGAGGAGCAGTACTTC. The chain has TRBV13 and TRBJ2-7; 8 bases line up with TRBD1. The CDR3 has 13 amino acids. Germline-derived CDR1 and CDR2 are PRHDT and FYEKMQ (reference sequence). V lost 4 bases to trimming and J lost 7 bases; unmatched junction nucleotides: 6.

The rearrangement uses TRBV6-1 and TRBJ2-2; 10 nucleotides align to TRBD1. With V trimmed by 6 bases and J by 5 bases, 12 bases remained unmatched. This CDR3 comprises 17 residues. Germline V lookup: CDR1 MNHNS, CDR2 SASEGT. The CDR3 spells CASSGLGTGERTGELFF. The CDR3 region has the DNA TGTGCCAGCAGCGGGCTTGGGACAGGGGAGAGGACCGGGGAGCTGTTTTTT.

Only a few counts were recorded for this clonotype. The genes are TRBV3-1 and TRBJ2-3, with 7 bases lining up with TRBD2. This CDR3 contains 17 residues. Germline V gene sequence: CDR1 LGHDT, CDR2 YNNKEL (reference sequence). V dropped 4 bases and J dropped 0; count of bases not matched to a gene: 10. CDR3 loop: CASSPTRAGVSTDTQYF. CDR3 nucleotides: TGTGCCAGCAGCCCGACGCGGGCGGGGGTAAGCACAGATACGCAGTATTTT.

This chain links TRBV15 with TRBJ2-3; D not certain. Germline V gene lookup returns CDR1 LNHNV and CDR2 YYDKDF (reference sequence). V was pared by 1 base and J by 2 bases, with 4 bases between. The CDR3 runs 13 residues. CDR3 in DNA: TGTGCCACCAGCAGAGGGGACACAGATACGCAGTATTTT. The encoded protein is CATSRGDTDTQYF.

This clonotype was observed a handful of times. The V gene is TRBV4-1, the J gene TRBJ2-7, with TRBD1 matching over 9 bases. J was trimmed by 2 bases and V by 1 base; bases with no gene match: 9. CDR1 and CDR2 from the germline V gene are MGHRA and YSYEKL. This CDR3 contains 17 residues. CDR3 DNA: TGCGCCAGCAGCCAAGGGGCGGGACAGGGAATTCCCTACGAGCAGTACTTC. Encoded protein: CASSQGAGQGIPYEQYF.

The V gene is TRBV29-1, the J gene TRBJ1-5; the D is unclear. The CDR3 is 13 residues long. Germline-derived CDR1 and CDR2 are SQVTM and ANQGSEA. V was cut by 4 bases and J by 2 bases, with 9 bases left in between. The CDR3 DNA is TGCAGCGTTGTGGGCGACGGCAATCAGCCCCAGCATTTT. This encodes CSVVGDGNQPQHF.

This clonotype has a handful of counts. The V and J genes are TRBV29-1 and TRBJ2-1; D tentatively reads TRBD1 or TRBD2 (5 bases each). With 4 bases removed from V and 0 bases from J, the gap between germline ends came to 13 bases. The CDR3 is 15 residues long. Looked up from germline, CDR1 is SQVTM and CDR2 is ANQGSEA. The CDR3 bases are TGCAGCGTTGTGAGGGGTACTAGCTCCTACAATGAGCAGTTCTTC. Protein sequence: CSVVRGTSSYNEQFF.

The chain links TRBV12-5 to TRBJ2-1; D remains unclear. Germline V CDR1 and CDR2: LGHNT, FRNRAP. This CDR3 spans 14 amino acids. The V end was cut by 2 bases, the J end by 5 bases, with 10 bases between. The CDR3 DNA follows: TGTGCTAGTGGTTTGAACAGAAGGAACAATGAGCAGTTCTTC. Its translation is CASGLNRRNNEQFF.

The chain joins TRBV2 to TRBJ2-5; D is uncertain. The V end was cut by 1 base, the J end by 5 bases, with 17 bases between. Germline loops: CDR1 SNHLY, CDR2 FYNNEI. The CDR3 has 16 amino acids. The CDR3 here is CASSEEARIRTETQYF. The CDR3 DNA reads TGTGCCAGCAGTGAAGAGGCCCGCATCCGAACTGAGACCCAGTACTTC.

The chain is built from TRBV5-1 and TRBJ2-7; D might be TRBD1 (5 bases). The V gene's germline CDR1 is SGHRS and CDR2 YFSETQ. The V end lost 4 bases, the J end lost 3 bases, and 23 bases lay between the germline ends. There are 17 residues in the CDR3. The chain's CDR3 is CASSLFSGAYPNYEQYF. The CDR3 coding sequence is TGCGCCAGCAGCCTGTTTAGTGGGGCGTACCCCAACTACGAGCAGTACTTC.

This clonotype was seen a few times. The J gene is TRBJ1-1, the V gene TRBV12-3 or TRBV12-4; no clear D gene. Trimming removed 6 bases from V and 6 bases from J, with 11 bases in between. The CDR3 extends over 12 amino acids. The CDR3 region has the DNA TGTGCCAGCAGCTCGGACGGGCCTGAAGCTTTCTTT. Translation gives CASSSDGPEAFF.